This T cell receptor (beta chain) stems from a study of blood T cell repertoires in COVID-19. Across the study: COVID-19 samples, acute and convalescent, were from the United States, Italy and Spain. PBMCs, B-cell-depleted T cells, or T cells were the source of the cDNA or gDNA that made up the material.

The CDR3 loop spans 13 amino acids. Germline V gene sequence: CDR1 KGHSH, CDR2 LQKENI. V lost 5 bases to trimming and J lost 4 bases; unmatched junction nucleotides: 3. In the source study's methods: Using reference gene primer amplification, nucleated cell counts were estimated. TCRdb's table, derived via immunoSEQ multiplex PCR, lists solely in-frame clones and lacks some. That table supplies the V and J calls and clone size; D and trimming were determined from the DNA. The sample includes tens of thousands of clones, roughly 82% seen only once; the top ten take approximately 25%. This sequence joins TRBV18 and TRBJ1-1; 8 positions agree with TRBD1. The receptor was isolated from a man between 60 and 70 years old with acute or convalescent COVID-19. Sequenced: peripheral blood. The CDR3 nucleotides read TGTGCCAGCTCATTACAGGGGGGCACTGAAGCTTTCTTT. The encoded protein is CASSLQGGTEAFF.